Listed here are 30 T cell receptor beta chains from one sample, sequenced in a study of T cell repertoires in aging, cancer and after chemotherapy. TCR beta rearrangements were amplified from peripheral blood genomic DNA. A mixed TRB-A/B primer pool amplified rearranged TRB by multiplex touch-down PCR. Each CDR3 protein gets one entry after TCRdb re-called the multiplex PCR reads with MiXCR. The table lists around 10,000 distinct CDR3 sequences, roughly 39% of them singletons, with just over 8% in the top ten. Sequencing used blood. Receptor source: a human donor in good health.

This clonotype was seen a handful of times. The V gene is TRBV29-1, the J gene TRBJ1-1; D ambiguous. Germline-derived CDR1 and CDR2 are SQVTM and ANQGSEA. The CDR3 has 13 residues. V shed 4 bases and J shed 4 bases, with 13 bases lying between them. The CDR3 DNA follows: TGCAGCGTTGCGGCAGGCCGGGGCACTGAAGCTTTCTTT. Its protein product is CSVAAGRGTEAFF.

This clonotype is medium-sized in the sample. The genes are TRBV5-6 and TRBJ2-5; D is uncertain. Trimming shortened V by 3 bases and J by 7 bases, and 16 bases separated the two germline ends. The germline V gene has CDR1 SGHDT and CDR2 YYEEEE. This CDR3 region has 14 residues. For the CDR3, the DNA is TGTGCCAGCAGCTCTCCGAACGAACTGGGGACCCAGTACTTC. Amino acid sequence: CASSSPNELGTQYF.

The V gene is TRBV5-4, the J gene TRBJ2-5; D tentatively fits TRBD1 or TRBD2 (5 bases each). Trimming took 6 bases from V and 5 from J, leaving 17 bases between them. The CDR3 has 14 residues. Germline V gene data show CDR1 as SGHNT and CDR2 as YYREEE (reference sequence). The CDR3 loop is CASKRGEGRETQYF. CDR3 bases: TGTGCCAGCAAGAGGGGTGAGGGGCGGGAGACCCAGTACTTC.

This clonotype was counted once. V gene TRBV12-3 or TRBV12-4 combines with J gene TRBJ1-1; D call uncertain. This CDR3 contains 14 residues. Trimming stripped 7 bases from V and 2 bases from J, with 14 bases between. As DNA, the CDR3 is TGTGCCAGCACCACATCCGGACCCAACACTGAAGCTTTCTTT. Its protein is CASTTSGPNTEAFF.

The rearrangement joins TRBV5-1 to TRBJ2-1; TRBD2 matches 13 bases. There are 15 residues in the CDR3. The junction had 8 bases not matched to a gene; V was cut back by 5 bases and J by 9 bases. Germline V gives CDR1 SGHRS, CDR2 YFSETQ. In DNA, the CDR3 is TGCGCCAGCAGTCGGACTAGCGGGAGTGTCAGTGAGCAGTTCTTC. Its translation: CASSRTSGSVSEQFF.

The chain carries TRBV19 and TRBJ1-2, with D possibly being TRBD1 (6 bases). The CDR3 has 19 amino acids. V was clipped by 1 base and J by 5 bases, with 26 bases between them. The germline V gene has CDR1 LNHDA and CDR2 SQIVND (reference sequence). The CDR3 DNA reads as TGTGCCAGTAGTATAGTGGATTTTTGGATCAGGGGCGAATGGTATGGCTACACCTTC. Its protein is CASSIVDFWIRGEWYGYTF.

Only one count was recorded for this clonotype. This chain uses TRBV10-3 with TRBJ2-7; D is perhaps TRBD2 (5 bases). In germline, CDR1 is ENHRY, CDR2 SYGVKD. V lost 2 bases, J lost 9 bases, and 17 bases lay in between. The CDR3 extends over 14 amino acids. In DNA form, the CDR3 reads TGTGCCATCAGTGAGCCGGAGGACCTACCCGGGCAGTACTTC. The encoded protein is CAISEPEDLPGQYF.

The gene calls are TRBV29-1 and TRBJ2-7, with 10 bases matching TRBD2. The CDR3 has 13 amino acids. Germline V gene data show CDR1 as SQVTM and CDR2 as ANQGSEA. After removal of 7 bases from V and 2 bases from J, the junction contained 5 bases not matched to a gene. DNA for the CDR3: TGCAGCGGGGGCCTAGCGGGAGCCTACGAGCAGTACTTC. It is translated as CSGGLAGAYEQYF.

In nucleotides, the CDR3 is TGTGCCAGCAGCTTAGGTACAGGGAAGTTACGGGAAAAACTGTTTTTT. It is translated as CASSLGTGKLREKLFF. V is TRBV7-6 and J is TRBJ1-4; TRBD1 might be the D (6 bases). The CDR3 has 16 residues. Trimming stripped 1 base from V and 8 bases from J, with 17 bases between. Germline V gene lookup returns CDR1 SGHVS and CDR2 FNYEAQ.

This clonotype came up a few times. This chain joins TRBV19 and TRBJ2-7; the match to TRBD1 covers 7 bases. The CDR3 is made up of 15 amino acids. V shed 6 bases and J 5 bases; nucleotides not matched to a gene: 13. CDR1 and CDR2 from the germline V gene are LNHDA and SQIVND (reference sequence). The chain's CDR3 is CASSPSGTELNEQYF. The CDR3 coding sequence is TGTGCCAGTAGCCCGTCCGGGACAGAACTTAACGAGCAGTACTTC.

The CDR3 here is CASSLYLPGADEQYF. Written as DNA, the CDR3 is TGTGCCAGCAGCTTGTATCTTCCAGGGGCCGACGAGCAGTACTTC. V usage is TRBV5-4 and J usage is TRBJ2-7, with a tentative D call TRBD1 (6 bases). The CDR3 spans 15 residues. Germline V CDR1 and CDR2: SGHNT, YYREEE (reference sequence). Trimming pared 1 base from V and 5 bases from J, leaving 16 bases between.

By share, this clonotype counts as medium-sized. V is TRBV29-1 and J is TRBJ2-4; 14 bases agree with TRBD2. V lost 5 bases, J lost 7 bases, and 10 bases stayed unmatched. Germline V gene lookup returns CDR1 SQVTM and CDR2 ANQGSEA. This CDR3 has 16 residues. The CDR3 here is CSVWTSGRKELNIQYF. CDR3 in DNA: TGCAGCGTTTGGACTAGCGGGAGGAAGGAGTTGAACATTCAGTACTTC.

This clonotype showed up just a few times. The V and J genes are TRBV5-4 and TRBJ2-1; tentative D call: TRBD2 (6 bases). Trimming cost V 1 base and J 3 bases, with 11 bases left between them. Germline CDR1 is SGHNT and CDR2 is YYREEE (reference sequence). This CDR3 is 15 amino acids long. The CDR3 DNA reads TGTGCCAGCAGCTTGTCGTCTAGCGTCTACAATGAGCAGTTCTTC. It yields the protein CASSLSSSVYNEQFF.

The chain joins TRBV7-6 to TRBJ2-1, with 10 bases that match TRBD1. The CDR3 runs to 17 residues. The V gene's germline CDR1 is SGHVS and CDR2 FNYEAQ. V dropped 2 bases and J dropped 5; count of bases not matched to a gene: 9. CDR3 sequence (DNA): TGTGCCAGCAGCTTACTGAATGCCGGGACAGGGGACAATGAGCAGTTCTTC. Encoded protein: CASSLLNAGTGDNEQFF.

This sequence joins TRBV27 and TRBJ2-7, with TRBD2 identical over 13 bases. Germline values: CDR1 MNHEY, CDR2 SMNVEV (reference sequence). The ends lost 4 bases at V and 5 bases at J; junction bases unmatched: 5. The CDR3 has 15 residues. The CDR3 loop reads CASSSIGLAGDEQYF. The CDR3 DNA follows: TGTGCCAGCAGTTCGATCGGACTAGCGGGAGACGAGCAGTACTTC.

In its sample, this clonotype was seen a few times. This chain joins TRBV5-4 and TRBJ2-2; no definite D call. The length of the CDR3 is 14 residues. CDR1 and CDR2 from the germline V gene are SGHNT and YYREEE (reference sequence). The germline V and J ends were trimmed by 0 bases and 7 bases, with 10 bases remaining between them. The CDR3 region is CASSLGQSGGELFF. The CDR3 nucleotides read TGTGCCAGCAGCTTGGGGCAGTCCGGCGGGGAGCTGTTTTTT.

The rearrangement links TRBV18 to TRBJ2-7; D may match TRBD1 or TRBD2 (6 bases each). V dropped 6 bases and J dropped 3 bases, with 15 bases sitting between them. CDR1 is KGHSH, CDR2 LQKENI, per germline. The CDR3 is 14 amino acids. The CDR3 DNA follows: TGTGCCAGCTCCCCGCCAGGAGGGGGCTACGAGCAGTACTTC. Its translation is CASSPPGGGYEQYF.

This clonotype has more than one count but fewer than ten. The rearrangement links TRBV19 to TRBJ2-7; the match to TRBD1 covers 9 bases. Germline V gene sequence: CDR1 LNHDA, CDR2 SQIVND (reference sequence). The CDR3 has 16 residues. V shed 3 bases and J 1 base; nucleotides not matched to a gene: 7. The CDR3 DNA sequence: TGTGCCAGTAGTATGGTGACAGGGGGAGGGTCCTACGAGCAGTACTTC. Residues: CASSMVTGGGSYEQYF.

J is TRBJ2-5 and V is TRBV6-5; 8 bases align to TRBD1. This CDR3 comprises 17 residues. After removal of 2 bases from V and 1 base from J, the junction contained 9 bases not matched to a gene. Germline assignment: CDR1 MNHEY and CDR2 SVGAGI. In DNA, the CDR3 is TGTGCCAGCAGTTACCTCACCGGGACAGGAGGCCAAGAGACCCAGTACTTC. Translating gives CASSYLTGTGGQETQYF.

This clonotype was observed a few times. The rearrangement links TRBV6-1 to TRBJ1-5, with 9 bases lining up with TRBD1. Germline-derived CDR1 and CDR2 are MNHNS and SASEGT. V dropped 2 bases and J dropped 6; count of bases not matched to a gene: 2. CDR3 length equals 14 residues. CDR3 sequence (DNA): TGTGCCAGCAGTGAAACAGGGGGCGGTCAGCCCCAGCATTTT. Amino acid sequence: CASSETGGGQPQHF.

This chain connects TRBV19 to TRBJ2-1, with 9 bases identical to TRBD2. The V gene end was trimmed by 4 bases and the J gene end by 4 bases; junction bases not matched to a gene: 17. CDR3 length: 19 amino acids. In germline, CDR1 is LNHDA, CDR2 SQIVND (reference sequence). As DNA, the CDR3 is TGTGCCAGTAGTACCCGGGGCGGGGGGGCGGCCCGGCGATACAATGAGCAGTTCTTC. Protein product: CASSTRGGGAARRYNEQFF.

With respect to this clonotype: A clone one base away is much larger, so this may be a read error. V usage is TRBV6-1 and J usage is TRBJ2-3; D ambiguous. With 4 bases removed from V and 4 bases from J, the gap between germline ends came to 12 bases. Germline values: CDR1 MNHNS, CDR2 SASEGT. The CDR3 has 14 amino acids. Written as DNA, the CDR3 is TGTGCCAGCAGTGGCCAAAGTGGGTCAGATACGCAGTATTTT. Translated, it gives CASSGQSGSDTQYF.

The chain uses TRBV27 and TRBJ1-4, with D tentatively TRBD1 (6 bases). The CDR3 is 15 amino acids. Per the germline V gene, CDR1 is MNHEY and CDR2 is SMNVEV (reference sequence). Trimming pared 2 bases from V and 7 bases from J, leaving 14 bases between. The chain's CDR3 is CASSLRQGRGEKLFF. CDR3 nucleotides: TGTGCCAGCAGTTTACGGCAGGGGCGTGGTGAAAAACTGTTTTTT.

This clonotype has just a few counts. The chain recombines TRBV6-5 with TRBJ1-6; 8 bases map to TRBD1. This CDR3 region has 14 residues. Losses at the gene ends were 6 bases for V and 4 bases for J; bases not matched to a gene: 2. The germline gives CDR1 MNHEY, CDR2 SVGAGI. CDR3 in DNA: TGTGCCAGCAGCAGGACAGGGTATAATTCACCCCTCCACTTT. As protein: CASSRTGYNSPLHF.

Concerning this clonotype: This could be a read error, since a much larger clone is one nucleotide away. The rearrangement joins TRBV19 to TRBJ2-2; D is perhaps TRBD2 (6 bases). The germline gives CDR1 LNHDA, CDR2 SQIVND (reference sequence). The CDR3 totals 15 residues. The CDR3 DNA reads as TGTGCCATTAGTCTCCGCGGGGCTAACACCGGGGAGCTGTTTTTT. As protein: CAISLRGANTGELFF.

This chain connects TRBV18 to TRBJ2-1; 12 bases match TRBD2. Trimming took 6 bases from V and 3 from J; bases not matched to a gene: 3. The CDR3 has 15 amino acids. The V gene's germline CDR1 is KGHSH and CDR2 LQKENI. CDR3 region: CASSPGLAGYNEQFF. Here the CDR3 DNA reads TGTGCCAGCTCCCCGGGACTAGCGGGCTACAATGAGCAGTTCTTC.

By frequency in the sample, this clonotype is medium-sized (0.01 to 0.1%). The V gene is TRBV19, the J gene TRBJ2-2, with 7 bases aligning to TRBD1. The CDR3 length is 14 residues. Germline V gene data show CDR1 as LNHDA and CDR2 as SQIVND (reference sequence). Trimming took 6 bases from V and 1 from J; bases not matched to a gene: 2. CDR3 DNA: TGTGCCAGTAGCAGGACAGGGAACACCGGGGAGCTGTTTTTT. Translating gives CASSRTGNTGELFF.

This clonotype is labeled medium-sized. This chain links TRBV29-1 with TRBJ2-1, with TRBD2 matching 7 bases. CDR1 and CDR2 (germline): SQVTM, ANQGSEA. The V and J ends lost 0 bases and 0 bases, in that order; junction bases with no gene match: 5. The CDR3 sequence is 16 residues long. The CDR3 DNA reads as TGCAGCGTTGAAGATCCAGGCGGGAGCTCCTACAATGAGCAGTTCTTC. Translating gives CSVEDPGGSSYNEQFF.

This clonotype counts as medium-sized (0.01 to 0.1%). The V gene is TRBV19, the J gene TRBJ2-1; TRBD2 might be the D (6 bases). This CDR3 is built from 16 residues. V dropped 3 bases and J dropped 2 bases, with 14 bases sitting between them. CDR1 LNHDA and CDR2 SQIVND come from the germline V gene (reference sequence). The CDR3: CASSMSRRGTYNEQFF. The DNA of the CDR3 is TGTGCCAGTAGTATGAGTCGGCGGGGCACCTACAATGAGCAGTTCTTC.

As concerns this clonotype: A read error may account for a junction end that differs from germline. This sequence joins TRBV18 and TRBJ2-2; 9 nucleotides agree with TRBD2. The germline gives CDR1 KGHSH, CDR2 LQKENI. The CDR3 sequence is 15 residues long. The CDR3 loop is CASLPGLARTGELFF. CDR3 DNA: TGTGCCAGCTTACCAGGACTAGCGAGAACCGGGGAGCTGTTTTTT.